This T cell receptor (beta chain) was documented in a study of T cell responses to AZD1222 COVID-19 vaccine. Study outcomes and limitations: Per reports, nearly half of all spike-specific TCRs target regions that are unmutated in variants. Repertoires were sampled only after the peak T cell response. Baseline serostatus was positive in only a handful of AZD1222 recipients.

Comment on this clone: Its antigen is unknown.

The repertoire was sequenced with immunoSEQ multiplex PCR; TCRdb's copy has only in-frame clones and lacks some. This table holds 90,000 to 120,000 clones, roughly 90% found once. CDR1 LNHDA and CDR2 SQIVND come from the germline V gene (reference sequence). The V and J ends lost 3 bases and 4 bases respectively, with 12 bases between them. The length of the CDR3 is 15 residues. The sequence derives from an adult who received the AZD1222 COVID-19 vaccine. The rearrangement joins TRBV19 to TRBJ1-4, with D unresolved. Sequences were derived from peripheral blood, sampled 28 days after the second AZD1222 dose. DNA for the CDR3: TGTGCCAGTAGTATCCCCGTTGGAGTTAATGAAAAACTGTTTTTT. Translation: CASSIPVGVNEKLFF.